This T cell receptor beta chain was found in a study of T cell responses to AZD1222 COVID-19 vaccine. The data were produced by immunoSEQ multiplex PCR, yet TCRdb's version contains in-frame clones alone and is incomplete. The sample gives some 120,000 clones, 88% of which show up once; 7.5% to 8% is in the top ten. Per the germline V gene, CDR1 is MRHNA and CDR2 is SNTAGT. J was trimmed by 10 bases and V by 6 bases; bases with no gene match: 9. CDR3 length: 14 amino acids. The chain is built from TRBV6-4 and TRBJ1-6; 7 bases are a match to TRBD1. Sequencing used peripheral blood, obtained on day 0 of AZD1222 vaccination. This clonotype originated in an adult in good health. The CDR3 DNA reads TGTGCCAGCAGAAGACAGGGTGGGGAATCACCCCTCCACTTT. As protein: CASRRQGGESPLHF.